This T cell receptor beta chain emerged from a study of molecular identifiers for immune sequencing clone quantification. Across the study: In replicates, RNA taken from roughly 21,000 or 96,000 naive CD8 cells was divided five ways, and four portions underwent sequencing.

The CDR3 covers 15 residues. Trimming took 0 bases from V and 1 from J, leaving 10 bases between them. The germline V gene has CDR1 MGHRA and CDR2 YSYEKL. Ten or more counts support this clonotype. TCRdb used MiXCR to reprocess the PCR reads, holding one entry per CDR3 protein. This repertoire shows about 640,000 distinct CDR3 sequences, just under 20% found once; its top ten account for roughly 0.85%. Sequences were obtained from naive CD8+ T cells from blood, with Jurkat cell RNA spiked in. As to subset: FACS-sorted CD8+CD4-CCR7+CD45RA+ naive T cells. V is TRBV4-1 and J is TRBJ2-7, with D tentatively TRBD1 (5 bases). The clonotype originates from a human donor in good health. Some libraries in this study had Jurkat cell RNA spiked in. Written as DNA, the CDR3 is TGCGCCAGCAGCCAAGACCCCACAGGATCCTACGAGCAGTACTTC. It specifies CASSQDPTGSYEQYF.